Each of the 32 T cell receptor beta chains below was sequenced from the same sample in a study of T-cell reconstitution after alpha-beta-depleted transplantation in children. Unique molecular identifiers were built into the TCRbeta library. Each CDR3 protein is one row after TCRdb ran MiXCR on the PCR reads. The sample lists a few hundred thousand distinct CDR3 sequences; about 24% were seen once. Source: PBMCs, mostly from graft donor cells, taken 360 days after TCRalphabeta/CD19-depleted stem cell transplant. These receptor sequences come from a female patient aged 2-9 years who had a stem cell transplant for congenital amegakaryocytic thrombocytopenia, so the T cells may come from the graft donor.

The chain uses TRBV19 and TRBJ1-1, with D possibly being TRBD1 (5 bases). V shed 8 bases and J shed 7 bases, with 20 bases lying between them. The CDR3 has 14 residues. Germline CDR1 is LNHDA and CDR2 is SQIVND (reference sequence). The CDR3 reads CASPRTSQPIEAFF. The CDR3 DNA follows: TGTGCCAGTCCACGGACATCCCAACCCATTGAAGCTTTCTTT.

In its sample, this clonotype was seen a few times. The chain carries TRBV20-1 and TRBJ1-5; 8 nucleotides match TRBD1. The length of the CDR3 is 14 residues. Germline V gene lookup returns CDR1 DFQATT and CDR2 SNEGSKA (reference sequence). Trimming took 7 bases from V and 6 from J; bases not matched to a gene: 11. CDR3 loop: CSVTDRGVGQPQHF. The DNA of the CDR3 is TGCAGTGTCACCGACAGGGGTGTGGGTCAGCCCCAGCATTTT.

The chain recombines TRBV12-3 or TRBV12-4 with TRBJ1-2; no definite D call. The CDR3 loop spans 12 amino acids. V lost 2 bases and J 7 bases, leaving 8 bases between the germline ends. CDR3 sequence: CASSLFGSGYTF. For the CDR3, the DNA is TGTGCCAGCAGTTTATTTGGGTCTGGCTACACCTTC.

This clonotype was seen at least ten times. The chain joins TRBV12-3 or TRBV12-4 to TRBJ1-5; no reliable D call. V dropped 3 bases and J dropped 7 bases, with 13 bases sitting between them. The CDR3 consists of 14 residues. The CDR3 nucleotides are TGTGCCAGCAGTTTGAGGCCCGCCCCCCAGCCCCAGCATTTT. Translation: CASSLRPAPQPQHF.

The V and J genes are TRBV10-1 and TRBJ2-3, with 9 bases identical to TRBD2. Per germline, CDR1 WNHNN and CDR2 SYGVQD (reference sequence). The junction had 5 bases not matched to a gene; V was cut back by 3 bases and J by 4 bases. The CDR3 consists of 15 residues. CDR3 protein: CASSDRAGGADTQYF. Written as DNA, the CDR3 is TGCGCCAGCAGTGATCGGGCGGGGGGGGCAGATACGCAGTATTTT.

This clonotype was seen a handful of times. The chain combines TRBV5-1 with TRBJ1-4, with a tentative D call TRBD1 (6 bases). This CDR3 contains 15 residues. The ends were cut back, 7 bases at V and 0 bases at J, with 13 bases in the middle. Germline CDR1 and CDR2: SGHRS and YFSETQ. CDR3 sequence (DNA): TGCGCCAGCCGAGACAGGTCTGCAACTAATGAAAAACTGTTTTTT. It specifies CASRDRSATNEKLFF.

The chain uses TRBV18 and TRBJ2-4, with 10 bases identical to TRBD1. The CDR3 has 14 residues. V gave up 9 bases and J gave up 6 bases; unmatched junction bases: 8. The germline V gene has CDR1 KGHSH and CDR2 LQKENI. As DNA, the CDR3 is TGTGCCAGTCCAGCCGGGACAGGGGTAAACATTCAGTACTTC. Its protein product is CASPAGTGVNIQYF.

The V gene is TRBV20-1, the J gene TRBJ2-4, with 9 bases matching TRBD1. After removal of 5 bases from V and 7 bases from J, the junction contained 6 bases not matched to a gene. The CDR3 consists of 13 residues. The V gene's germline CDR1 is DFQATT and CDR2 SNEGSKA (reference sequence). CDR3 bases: TGCAGTGCTCCGGGACAGGGAGGGAACATTCAGTACTTC. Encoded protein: CSAPGQGGNIQYF.

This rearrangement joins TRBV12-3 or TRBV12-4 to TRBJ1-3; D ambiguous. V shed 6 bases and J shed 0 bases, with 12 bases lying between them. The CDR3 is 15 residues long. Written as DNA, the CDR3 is TGTGCCAGCAGACTCGACGGATACTCTGGAAACACCATATATTTT. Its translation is CASRLDGYSGNTIYF.

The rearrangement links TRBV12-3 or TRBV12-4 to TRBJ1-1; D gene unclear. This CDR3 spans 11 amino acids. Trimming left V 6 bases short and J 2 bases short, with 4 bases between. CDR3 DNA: TGTGCCAGCAGCGTCAACACTGAAGCTTTCTTT. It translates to CASSVNTEAFF.

The CDR3 DNA follows: TGTGCCAGCACCACTCCTTCGGATGGAGCCGGGGAGCTGTTTTTT. Its protein is CASTTPSDGAGELFF. The chain has TRBV12-3 or TRBV12-4 and TRBJ2-2; D is unclear. V shed 7 bases and J shed 6 bases, with 18 bases lying between them. The CDR3 extends over 15 amino acids.

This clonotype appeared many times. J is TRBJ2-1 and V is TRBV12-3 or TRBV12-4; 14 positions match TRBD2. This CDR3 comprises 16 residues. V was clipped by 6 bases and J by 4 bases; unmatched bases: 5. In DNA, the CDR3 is TGTGCCAGCAGCCCCGGGACTAGCGGGAGATACAATGAGCAGTTCTTC. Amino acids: CASSPGTSGRYNEQFF.

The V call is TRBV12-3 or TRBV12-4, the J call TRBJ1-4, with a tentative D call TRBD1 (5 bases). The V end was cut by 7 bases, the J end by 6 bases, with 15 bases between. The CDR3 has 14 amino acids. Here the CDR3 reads CASKMTLGHEKLFF. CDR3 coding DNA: TGTGCCAGCAAAATGACCCTGGGGCATGAAAAACTGTTTTTT.

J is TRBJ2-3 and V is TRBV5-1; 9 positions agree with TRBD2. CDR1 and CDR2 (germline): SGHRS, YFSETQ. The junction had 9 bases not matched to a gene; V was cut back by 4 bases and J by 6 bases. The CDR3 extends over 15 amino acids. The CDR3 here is CASSISGRRVDTQYF. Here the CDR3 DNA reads TGCGCCAGCAGCATTAGCGGGAGAAGGGTGGATACGCAGTATTTT.

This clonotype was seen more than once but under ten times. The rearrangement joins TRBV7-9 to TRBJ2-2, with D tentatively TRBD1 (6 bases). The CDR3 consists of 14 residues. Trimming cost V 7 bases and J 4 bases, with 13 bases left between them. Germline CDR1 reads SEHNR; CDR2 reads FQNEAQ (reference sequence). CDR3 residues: CASILQGGTGELFF. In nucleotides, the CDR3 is TGTGCCAGCATCCTACAGGGCGGCACCGGGGAGCTGTTTTTT.

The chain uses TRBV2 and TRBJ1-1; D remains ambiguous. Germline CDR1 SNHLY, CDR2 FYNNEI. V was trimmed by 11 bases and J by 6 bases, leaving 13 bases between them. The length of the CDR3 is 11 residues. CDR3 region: CAGRLSSEAFF. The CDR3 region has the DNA TGTGCCGGAAGACTCAGCTCTGAAGCTTTCTTT. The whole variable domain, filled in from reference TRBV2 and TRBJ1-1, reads EPEVTQTPSHQVTQMGQEVILRCVPISNHLYFYWYRQILGQKVEFLVSFYNNEISEKSEIFDDQFSVERPDGSNFTLKIRSTKLEDSAMYFCAGRLSSEAFFGQGTRLTVV.

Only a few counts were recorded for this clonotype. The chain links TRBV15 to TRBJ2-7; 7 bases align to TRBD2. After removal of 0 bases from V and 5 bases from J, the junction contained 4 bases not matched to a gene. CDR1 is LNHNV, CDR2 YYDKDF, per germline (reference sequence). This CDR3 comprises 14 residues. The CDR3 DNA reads TGTGCCACCAGCAGAGATCGGGGGGTCCACGAGCAGTACTTC. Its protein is CATSRDRGVHEQYF. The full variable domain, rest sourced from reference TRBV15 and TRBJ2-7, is DAMVIQNPRYQVTQFGKPVTLSCSQTLNHNVMYWYQQKSSQAPKLLFHYYDKDFNNEADTPDNFQSRRPNTSFCFLDIRSPGLGDTAMYLCATSRDRGVHEQYFGPGTRLTVT.

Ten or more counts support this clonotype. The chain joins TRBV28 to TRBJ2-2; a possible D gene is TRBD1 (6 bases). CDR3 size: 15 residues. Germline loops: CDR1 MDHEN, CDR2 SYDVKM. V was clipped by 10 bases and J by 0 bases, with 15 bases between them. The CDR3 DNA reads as TGTGCCACCAAATTCAGGGGACCGAACACCGGGGAGCTGTTTTTT. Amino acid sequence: CATKFRGPNTGELFF.

In nucleotides, the CDR3 is TGTGCCAGCAGGATTGCTTATATGAACACTGAAGCTTTCTTT. It translates to CASRIAYMNTEAFF. This rearrangement joins TRBV2 to TRBJ1-1; D unclear. The CDR3 runs 14 residues. V lost 6 bases and J 0 bases, leaving 11 bases between the germline ends. The germline gives CDR1 SNHLY, CDR2 FYNNEI.

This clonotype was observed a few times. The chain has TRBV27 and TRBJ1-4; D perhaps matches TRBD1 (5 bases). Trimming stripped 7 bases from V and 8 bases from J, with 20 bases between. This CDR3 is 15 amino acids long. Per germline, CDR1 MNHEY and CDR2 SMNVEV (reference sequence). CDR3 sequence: CASKILRGGEEKLFF. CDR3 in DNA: TGTGCCAGCAAGATTTTGAGGGGAGGGGAGGAAAAACTGTTTTTT.

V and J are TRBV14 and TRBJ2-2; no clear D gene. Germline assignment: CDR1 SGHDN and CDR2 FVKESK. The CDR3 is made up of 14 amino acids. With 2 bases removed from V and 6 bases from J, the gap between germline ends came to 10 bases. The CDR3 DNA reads TGTGCCAGCAGCCAACTACGGAGATCCGGGGAGCTGTTTTTT. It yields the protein CASSQLRRSGELFF.

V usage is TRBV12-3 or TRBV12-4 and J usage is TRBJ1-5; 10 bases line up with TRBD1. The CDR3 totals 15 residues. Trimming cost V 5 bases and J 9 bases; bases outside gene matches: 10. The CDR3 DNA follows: TGTGCCAGCAGTCGGACAGGGGGAGTCTATCGGCCCCAGCATTTT. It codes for CASSRTGGVYRPQHF.

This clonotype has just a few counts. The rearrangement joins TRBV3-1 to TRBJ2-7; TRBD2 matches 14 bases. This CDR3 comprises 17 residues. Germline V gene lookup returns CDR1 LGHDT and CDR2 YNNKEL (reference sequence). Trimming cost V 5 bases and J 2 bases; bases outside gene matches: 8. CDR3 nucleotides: TGTGCCAGCAGCTATGGGACTAGCGGGGGAACCACCTACGAGCAGTACTTC. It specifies CASSYGTSGGTTYEQYF.

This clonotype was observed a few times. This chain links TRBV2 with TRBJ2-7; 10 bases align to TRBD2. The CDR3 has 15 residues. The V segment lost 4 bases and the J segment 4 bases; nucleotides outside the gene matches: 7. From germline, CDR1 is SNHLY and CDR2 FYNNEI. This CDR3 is CASSVASGSGYEQYF. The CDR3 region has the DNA TGTGCCAGCAGTGTGGCTAGCGGGAGCGGGTACGAGCAGTACTTC.

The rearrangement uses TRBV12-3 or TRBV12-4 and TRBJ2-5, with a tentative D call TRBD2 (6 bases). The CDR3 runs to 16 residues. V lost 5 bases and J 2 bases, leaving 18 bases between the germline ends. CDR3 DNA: TGTGCCAGCAGTAATGGTGTCTGGAGGGCTCAAGAGACCCAGTACTTC. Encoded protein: CASSNGVWRAQETQYF.

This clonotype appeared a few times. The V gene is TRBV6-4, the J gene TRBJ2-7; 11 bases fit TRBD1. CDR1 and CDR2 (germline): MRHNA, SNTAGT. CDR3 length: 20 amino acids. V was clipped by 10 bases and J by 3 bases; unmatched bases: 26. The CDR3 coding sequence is TGTGCCACAGCCTATGAGGTTGGGACAGGGGGGCTGTTTTCGGTCTACGAGCAGTACTTC. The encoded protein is CATAYEVGTGGLFSVYEQYF.

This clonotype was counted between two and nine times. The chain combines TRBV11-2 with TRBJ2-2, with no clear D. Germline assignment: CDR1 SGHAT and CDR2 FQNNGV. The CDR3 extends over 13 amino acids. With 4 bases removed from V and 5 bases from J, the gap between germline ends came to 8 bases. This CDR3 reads CASSSTLTGELFF. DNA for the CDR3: TGTGCCAGCAGCTCGACCCTGACCGGGGAGCTGTTTTTT.

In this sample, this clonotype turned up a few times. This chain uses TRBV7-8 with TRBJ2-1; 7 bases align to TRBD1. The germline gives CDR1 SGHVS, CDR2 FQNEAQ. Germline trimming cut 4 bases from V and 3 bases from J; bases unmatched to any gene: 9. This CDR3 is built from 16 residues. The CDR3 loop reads CASSSGGLRGYNEQFF. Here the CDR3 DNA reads TGTGCCAGCAGCTCAGGGGGTCTAAGGGGCTACAATGAGCAGTTCTTC.

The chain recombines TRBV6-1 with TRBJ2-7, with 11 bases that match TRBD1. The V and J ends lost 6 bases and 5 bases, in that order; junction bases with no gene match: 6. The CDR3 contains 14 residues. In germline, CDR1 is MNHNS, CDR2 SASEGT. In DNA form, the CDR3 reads TGTGCCAGCAGGACCGGGACAGGGGGACACGAGCAGTACTTC. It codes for CASRTGTGGHEQYF.

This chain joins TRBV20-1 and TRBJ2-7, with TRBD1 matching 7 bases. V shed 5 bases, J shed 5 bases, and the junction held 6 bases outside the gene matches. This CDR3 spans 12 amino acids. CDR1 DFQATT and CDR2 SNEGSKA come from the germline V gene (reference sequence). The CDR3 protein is CSAGLQGNEQYF. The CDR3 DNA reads TGCAGTGCTGGGCTACAGGGGAACGAGCAGTACTTC.

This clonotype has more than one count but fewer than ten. CDR3 sequence reads: CASSLRESLTSGPSSYNEQFF. The DNA of the CDR3 is TGTGCCAGCAGCTTAAGAGAGTCTTTGACTAGCGGACCGAGCTCCTACAATGAGCAGTTCTTC. The gene calls are TRBV7-3 and TRBJ2-1; the match to TRBD2 covers 9 bases. The length of the CDR3 is 21 residues. The germline V gene has CDR1 SGHTA and CDR2 FQGTGA. The V segment lost 1 base and the J segment 0 bases; nucleotides outside the gene matches: 16.

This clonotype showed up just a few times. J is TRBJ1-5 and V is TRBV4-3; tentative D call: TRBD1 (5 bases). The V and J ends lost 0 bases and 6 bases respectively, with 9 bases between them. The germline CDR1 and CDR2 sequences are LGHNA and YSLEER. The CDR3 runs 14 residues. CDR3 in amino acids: CASSQDGGPQPQHF. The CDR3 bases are TGCGCCAGCAGCCAAGATGGGGGTCCTCAGCCCCAGCATTTT.